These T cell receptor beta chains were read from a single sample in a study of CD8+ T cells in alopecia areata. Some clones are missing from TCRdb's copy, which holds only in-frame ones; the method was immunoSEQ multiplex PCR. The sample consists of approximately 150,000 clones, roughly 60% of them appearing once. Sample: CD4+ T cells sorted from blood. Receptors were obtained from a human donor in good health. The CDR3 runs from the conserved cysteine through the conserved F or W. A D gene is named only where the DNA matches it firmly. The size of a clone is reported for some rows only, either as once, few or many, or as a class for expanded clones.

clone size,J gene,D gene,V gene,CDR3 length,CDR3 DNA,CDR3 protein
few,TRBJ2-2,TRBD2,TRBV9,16,TGTGCCAGCAGCACCCATAGCGGGCTAAACACCGGGGAGCTGTTTTTT,CASSTHSGLNTGELFF
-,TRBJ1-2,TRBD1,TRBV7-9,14,TGTGCCAGCAGCTTAAACGGACAGGTGTATGGCTACACCTTC,CASSLNGQVYGYTF
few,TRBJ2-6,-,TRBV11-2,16,TGTGCCAGCCGGGGCCGCCCTATCTCTGGGGCCAACGTCCTGACTTTC,CASRGRPISGANVLTF
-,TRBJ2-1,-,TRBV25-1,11,TGTGCCAGCAGTGAAACAGGAGAGCAGTTCTTC,CASSETGEQFF
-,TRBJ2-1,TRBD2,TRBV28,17,TGTGCCAGCAGTCCGACCCTTAGCGGGGGATCCTACAATGAGCAGTTCTTC,CASSPTLSGGSYNEQFF
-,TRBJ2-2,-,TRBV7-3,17,TGTGCCAGCAGCCCAATGCCTAGTGGTAGGAGCACCGGGGAGCTGTTTTTT,CASSPMPSGRSTGELFF
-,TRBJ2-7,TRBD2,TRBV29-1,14,TGCAGCGTTGAGCCTAGCGGGAGCCCCTACGAGCAGTACTTC,CSVEPSGSPYEQYF
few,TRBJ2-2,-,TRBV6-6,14,TGTGCCAGCAGTTACGACGGGAGCAGTGGGGAGCTGTTTTTT,CASSYDGSSGELFF
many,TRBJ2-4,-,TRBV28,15,TGTGCCAGCAGTCCGTCCCTAAACGCCAAAAACATTCAGTACTTC,CASSPSLNAKNIQYF
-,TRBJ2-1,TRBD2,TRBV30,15,TGTGCCTGGAGTCTCACTAGCGGGAGGAGCAATGAGCAGTTCTTC,CAWSLTSGRSNEQFF
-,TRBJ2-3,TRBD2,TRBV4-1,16,TGCGCCAGCAGCCGGATTATAGGAGCGGGACCAGATACGCAGTATTTT,CASSRIIGAGPDTQYF
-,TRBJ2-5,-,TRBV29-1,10,TGCAGCGGGACAGATGGGACCCAGTACTTC,CSGTDGTQYF
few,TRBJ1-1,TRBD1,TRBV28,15,TGTGCCAGCAGTTTAGCTGTAACAGGGGGAACTGAAGCTTTCTTT,CASSLAVTGGTEAFF
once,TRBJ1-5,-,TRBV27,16,TGTGCCAGCAGTAAACTAGGGACCGGTGTATTTGAGCCCCAGCATTTT,CASSKLGTGVFEPQHF
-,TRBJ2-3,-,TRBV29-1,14,TGCAGCGTTGAGAGAGGCCAGGGCACAGATACGCAGTATTTT,CSVERGQGTDTQYF
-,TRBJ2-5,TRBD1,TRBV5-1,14,TGCGCCAGCAGACGAAACAGGGGACAGGAGACCCAGTACTTC,CASRRNRGQETQYF
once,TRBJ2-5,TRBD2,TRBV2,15,TGTGCCAGCAGTCCATGGCGGGGGTACCAAGAGACCCAGTACTTC,CASSPWRGYQETQYF
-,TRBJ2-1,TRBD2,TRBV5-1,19,TGCGCCAGCAGGATTAGGGGACTAGACAAATTGTTCTCCTACAATGAGCAGTTCTTC,CASRIRGLDKLFSYNEQFF
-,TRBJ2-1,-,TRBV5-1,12,TGCGCCAGCAGCACCCTAGCCAATGAGCAGTTCTTC,CASSTLANEQFF
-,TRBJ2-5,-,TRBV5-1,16,TGCGCCAGCAGCTTGTCCCTAGCGAGGGGCCAAGAGACCCAGTACTTC,CASSLSLARGQETQYF
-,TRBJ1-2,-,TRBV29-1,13,TGCAGCGTTGGCCCAGGAAGGAACTATGGCTACACCTTC,CSVGPGRNYGYTF
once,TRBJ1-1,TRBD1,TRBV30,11,TGTGCCTGGACCAGGGGGACTGAAGCTTTCTTT,CAWTRGTEAFF
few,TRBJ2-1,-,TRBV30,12,TGTGCCTGGAGGAACGAGGGGAGTGAGCAGTTCTTC,CAWRNEGSEQFF
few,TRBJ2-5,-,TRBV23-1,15,TGCGCCAGCATACCGGGCCTAGTCGTTCGGGAGACCCAGTACTTC,CASIPGLVVRETQYF
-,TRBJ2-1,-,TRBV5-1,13,TGCGCCAGCAGCCCGGGCCCAGACCATGAGCAGTTCTTC,CASSPGPDHEQFF
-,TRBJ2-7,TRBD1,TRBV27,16,TGTGCCAGCAGCTTAATGACAGGGGAGCGCTCCTACGAGCAGTACTTC,CASSLMTGERSYEQYF
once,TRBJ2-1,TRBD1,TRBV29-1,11,TGCAGCGTCAGACAGGGGAATGAGCAGTTCTTC,CSVRQGNEQFF
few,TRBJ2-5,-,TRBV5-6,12,TGTGCCAGCAGCCTGGACTGGGAGACCCAGTACTTC,CASSLDWETQYF
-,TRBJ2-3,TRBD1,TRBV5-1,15,TGCGCCAGCAGCCACGGGACAGGATCCCCAGATACGCAGTATTTT,CASSHGTGSPDTQYF
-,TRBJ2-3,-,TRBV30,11,TGTGCCTGGAGTATCTCGGATACGCAGTATTTT,CAWSISDTQYF
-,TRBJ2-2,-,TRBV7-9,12,TGTGCCAGCAGCCCCTCGACCGGGGAGCTGTTTTTT,CASSPSTGELFF
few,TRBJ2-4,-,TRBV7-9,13,TGTGCCAGCAGCTTCCAGACGGGGAACATTCAGTACTTC,CASSFQTGNIQYF
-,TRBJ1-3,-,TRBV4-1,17,TGCGCCAGCAGCCAAGCCGGAACAGGAAGGGGGTTAAACACCATATATTTT,CASSQAGTGRGLNTIYF
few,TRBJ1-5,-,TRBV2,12,TGTGCCAGCAATCGGCCTCCAGAGCCCCAGCATTTT,CASNRPPEPQHF
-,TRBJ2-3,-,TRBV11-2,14,TGTGCCAGCAGCTTAGCTTCCCGGGCGGATACGCAGTATTTT,CASSLASRADTQYF
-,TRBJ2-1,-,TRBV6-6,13,TGTGCCAGCAACCGGGATCCCTACAATGAGCAGTTCTTC,CASNRDPYNEQFF
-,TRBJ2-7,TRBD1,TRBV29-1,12,TGCAGCGTTGGGACAGGGCCGGGCGAGCAGTACTTC,CSVGTGPGEQYF
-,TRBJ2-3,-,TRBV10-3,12,TGTGCCATCAGTGGGCTAGTCGATACGCAGTATTTT,CAISGLVDTQYF
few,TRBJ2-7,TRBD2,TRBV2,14,TGTGCCAGCCTACTAGCGGGACTGTCCTACGAGCAGTACTTC,CASLLAGLSYEQYF
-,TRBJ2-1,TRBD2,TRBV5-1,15,TGCGCCAGCAGCACCTTAGCGGGAGGGCCACGGGAGCAGTTCTTC,CASSTLAGGPREQFF
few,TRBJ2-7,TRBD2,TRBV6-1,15,TGTGCCAGCAGTGAACTAGCGGGAGCTACCTACGAGCAGTACTTC,CASSELAGATYEQYF
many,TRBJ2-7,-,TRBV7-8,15,TGTGCCAGCCGGGAGGGACAGGGTAAATCCTACGAGCAGTACTTC,CASREGQGKSYEQYF
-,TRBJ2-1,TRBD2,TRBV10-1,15,TGCGCCAGCAGTGAGTCAACGGGAGGGTCGGGTGAGCAGTTCTTC,CASSESTGGSGEQFF
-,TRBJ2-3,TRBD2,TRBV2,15,TGTGCCAGCAGTGGAAGGACTAGCGGCACAGATACGCAGTATTTT,CASSGRTSGTDTQYF
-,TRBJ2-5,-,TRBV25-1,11,TGTGCCAGCAGTGAGGCAGAGACCCAGTACTTC,CASSEAETQYF